This T cell receptor beta chain comes out of a study of blood T cell repertoires in COVID-19. About the research overall: In each case, the material was cDNA or gDNA derived from T cells, B-cell-depleted T cells, or PBMCs.

Using immunoSEQ multiplex PCR, the repertoire was profiled, and TCRdb retains in-frame clones only, with some absent. The data show about 350,000 clones, approximately 89% seen once. In germline, CDR1 is SNHLY, CDR2 FYNNEI. The CDR3 sequence is 16 residues long. V was shortened by 7 bases and J by 0 bases, with 16 bases between the two germline ends. Sequencing input: peripheral blood. The source of this sequence is a woman aged 60-70 years with COVID-19, enrolled during active disease. The chain joins TRBV2 to TRBJ1-5; a weak D match, TRBD1 (5 bases). The CDR3 protein is CASKTSPGGSNQPQHF. DNA for the CDR3: TGTGCCAGCAAGACTTCCCCGGGGGGTAGCAATCAGCCCCAGCATTTT.